The clone carrying this T cell receptor (beta chain) came up a few times. Cohort 3 donors were reported recovered after two negative PCRs, clearance, or symptom resolution. These data are taken from a study of blood T cell repertoires in COVID-19. Study-wide background: Sites across the United States, Italy and Spain contributed samples from acute and convalescent COVID-19. In each case, the material was cDNA or gDNA derived from T cells, B-cell-depleted T cells, or PBMCs.

Assay used: immunoSEQ multiplex PCR; TCRdb lists only in-frame clones, some missing. The table has over 250,000 clones, 88% seen once. This clonotype originated in a woman younger than 45 who had recovered from COVID-19. The specimen was PBMCs or T cells enriched from blood (not recorded which).

CDR3 region: CASSQDLTGTPGNTIYF. CDR3 sequence (DNA): TGTGCCAGCAGCCAAGATCTAACAGGAACCCCTGGAAACACCATATATTTT. This sequence joins TRBV3-1 (or the pseudogene TRBV3-2) and TRBJ1-3; TRBD1 might be the D (5 bases). The CDR3 spans 17 residues. Trimming pared 0 bases from V and 2 bases from J, leaving 14 bases between. CDR1 and CDR2 from the germline V gene are LGHDT and YNNKEL (reference sequence).